This passage covers 26 T cell receptor beta chains from one sample sequenced in a study of T cell responses to AZD1222 COVID-19 vaccine. Clones were read by immunoSEQ multiplex PCR, and TCRdb kept only the in-frame ones, dropping some. The sample contains more than 150,000 clones, around 90% of which appear only once. Sequences were derived from peripheral blood, sampled 28 days after the second AZD1222 dose. These receptors were obtained from an adult who received the AZD1222 COVID-19 vaccine.

The chain couples TRBV2 to TRBJ2-7; no clear D gene. The CDR3 is made up of 12 amino acids. Trimming shortened V by 1 base and J by 3 bases, and 4 bases separated the two germline ends. CDR1 SNHLY and CDR2 FYNNEI come from the germline V gene. DNA of the CDR3: TGTGCCAGCAGTGAAGACCTCTACGAGCAGTACTTC. Protein sequence: CASSEDLYEQYF.

Note on this clone: Other DNA sequences within the sample encode an identical CDR3. CDR3 amino acids: CASSVGTGGPYEQYF. For the CDR3, the DNA is TGTGCCAGCAGCGTAGGGACGGGAGGACCCTACGAGCAGTACTTC. The chain carries TRBV9 and TRBJ2-7; TRBD2 aligns across 7 bases. Trimming removed 0 bases from V and 2 bases from J; junction bases left unmatched: 5. CDR1 is SGDLS and CDR2 is YYNGEE in the germline V gene. The CDR3 covers 15 residues.

CDR3 sequence reads: CASSLHGGREKLFF. CDR3 bases: TGTGCCAGCAGCTTACACGGTGGACGTGAAAAACTGTTTTTT. V and J are TRBV7-9 and TRBJ1-4; D not certain. Trimming stripped 2 bases from V and 7 bases from J, with 11 bases between. This CDR3 is 14 amino acids long. Per the germline V gene, CDR1 is SEHNR and CDR2 is FQNEAQ (reference sequence).

J is TRBJ2-5 and V is TRBV25-1; D tentatively fits TRBD1 or TRBD2 (6 bases each). Germline assignment: CDR1 MGHDK and CDR2 SYGVNS. V lost 8 bases to trimming and J lost 5 bases, with 15 bases between them. The CDR3 consists of 13 residues. The CDR3 DNA sequence: TGTGCCAGCTCCCTGGGGGGCGGGGAGACCCAGTACTTC. It encodes CASSLGGGETQYF. The full variable domain, in which reference TRBV25-1 and TRBJ2-5 provide the parts outside the CDR3, is EADIYQTPRYLVIGTGKKITLECSQTMGHDKMYWYQQDPGMELHLIHYSYGVNSTEKGDLSSESTVSRIRTEHFPLTLESARPSHTSQYLCASSLGGGETQYFGPGTRLLVL.

The chain recombines TRBV7-8 with TRBJ1-2; D may be TRBD1 (5 bases). Germline CDR1 is SGHVS and CDR2 is FQNEAQ. This CDR3 is built from 16 residues. V dropped 4 bases and J dropped 1 base, with 16 bases sitting between them. This CDR3 reads CASSSFQGWDNYGYTF. The DNA of the CDR3 is TGTGCCAGCAGCTCCTTCCAGGGCTGGGATAACTATGGCTACACCTTC.

This sequence joins TRBV30 and TRBJ1-1; D uncertain. The CDR3 is 12 amino acids. Germline assignment: CDR1 GTSNPN and CDR2 SVGIG (reference sequence). V was pared by 2 bases and J by 7 bases, with 11 bases between. Here the CDR3 reads CAWSIGWLEAFF. The CDR3, as DNA: TGTGCCTGGAGTATTGGGTGGCTTGAAGCTTTCTTT.

CDR3 protein: CASSTRPNTIYF. The CDR3 DNA follows: TGTGCCAGCAGTACCCGACCCAACACCATATATTTT. The gene calls are TRBV12-3 or TRBV12-4 and TRBJ1-3; D is ambiguous. V lost 5 bases to trimming and J lost 7 bases, with 9 bases between them. The CDR3 runs to 12 residues.

V and J are TRBV7-7 and TRBJ1-2, with D maybe TRBD1 (5 bases). The V end lost 5 bases, the J end lost 4 bases, and 11 bases lay between the germline ends. Looked up from germline, CDR1 is SSHAT and CDR2 is FNYEAQ (reference sequence). This CDR3 is 13 amino acids long. The CDR3 loop reads CASSPGQGYGYTF. The CDR3 DNA reads as TGTGCCAGCAGCCCAGGGCAGGGCTATGGCTACACCTTC.

The genes are TRBV6-5 and TRBJ1-1; no clear D gene. Trimming removed 2 bases at V and 2 bases at J, with 9 bases between. This CDR3 contains 14 residues. Germline V lookup: CDR1 MNHEY, CDR2 SVGAGI. The CDR3 loop reads CASSYRRGNTEAFF. DNA of the CDR3: TGTGCCAGCAGTTACCGCCGGGGAAACACTGAAGCTTTCTTT.

The chain employs TRBV30 and TRBJ1-5; tentative D call: TRBD1 (6 bases). This CDR3 contains 14 residues. Trimming removed 4 bases at V and 7 bases at J, with 17 bases between. In germline, CDR1 is GTSNPN, CDR2 SVGIG (reference sequence). In nucleotides, the CDR3 is TGTGCCTGGACGCATTCAGGGGTACACCAGCCCCAGCATTTT. This encodes CAWTHSGVHQPQHF.

V is TRBV6-5 and J is TRBJ1-5; weak D call: TRBD1 (5 bases). Germline V lookup: CDR1 MNHEY, CDR2 SVGAGI. The CDR3 is made up of 13 amino acids. V was cut by 10 bases and J by 4 bases, with 14 bases left in between. In DNA, the CDR3 is TGTGCCATACGGGGGGGATCTAATCAGCCCCAGCATTTT. This sequence encodes CAIRGGSNQPQHF.

This clone was detected once. This chain uses TRBV5-6 with TRBJ1-6; D possibly corresponds to TRBD1 (6 bases). Trimming pared 4 bases from V and 8 bases from J, leaving 13 bases between. The CDR3 contains 14 residues. Germline V CDR1 and CDR2: SGHDT, YYEEEE. CDR3 amino acids: CASSPLGGDSPLHF. The CDR3 DNA sequence: TGTGCCAGCAGCCCTCTGGGGGGCGATTCACCCCTCCACTTT.

V and J are TRBV6-5 and TRBJ1-6, with D possibly being TRBD1 (5 bases). The CDR3 contains 13 residues. Per germline, CDR1 MNHEY and CDR2 SVGAGI. The V and J ends lost 3 bases and 9 bases respectively, with 9 bases between them. This CDR3 reads CASSYLGGSPLHF. The CDR3 nucleotides are TGTGCCAGCAGTTATCTCGGGGGTTCACCCCTCCACTTT.

The rearrangement links TRBV4-1 to TRBJ2-2; D gene unclear. The CDR3 consists of 15 residues. The germline V gene encodes CDR1 MGHRA and CDR2 YSYEKL. Trimming cost V 3 bases and J 0 bases, with 8 bases left between them. CDR3 sequence: CASSQAFTNTGELFF. CDR3 DNA: TGCGCCAGCAGCCAGGCTTTCACGAACACCGGGGAGCTGTTTTTT.

This chain joins TRBV28 and TRBJ1-1; tentatively, D is TRBD1 (6 bases). CDR3 length: 16 residues. Germline values: CDR1 MDHEN, CDR2 SYDVKM. Trimming pared 7 bases from V and 2 bases from J, leaving 20 bases between. DNA of the CDR3: TGTGCCAGCAATCTCAAACAGGGCCGAATTAACACTGAAGCTTTCTTT. As protein: CASNLKQGRINTEAFF.

V gene TRBV7-8 combines with J gene TRBJ2-5, with 8 bases matching TRBD1. V trimming: 5 bases; J trimming: 5 bases; junction bases outside the gene matches: 10. Germline V lookup: CDR1 SGHVS, CDR2 FQNEAQ. This CDR3 comprises 15 residues. CDR3 protein: CASSPTGALRETQYF. In nucleotides, the CDR3 is TGTGCCAGCAGCCCGACAGGGGCGTTGAGGGAGACCCAGTACTTC.

V and J are TRBV3-1 (or the pseudogene TRBV3-2) and TRBJ2-3, with 7 nucleotides matching TRBD1. With V trimmed by 0 bases and J by 5 bases, 2 bases remained unmatched. Germline V gene data show CDR1 as LGHDT and CDR2 as YNNKEL (reference sequence). The CDR3 contains 14 residues. Written as DNA, the CDR3 is TGTGCCAGCAGCCAAGATTACAGGGGAGATACGCAGTATTTT. Its protein product is CASSQDYRGDTQYF.

The chain couples TRBV29-1 to TRBJ2-2; D is possibly TRBD2 (6 bases). Germline-derived CDR1 and CDR2 are SQVTM and ANQGSEA. The CDR3 spans 16 residues. Trimming shortened V by 4 bases and J by 0 bases, and 15 bases separated the two germline ends. In nucleotides, the CDR3 is TGCAGCGTTGGCGGGGTGGGATTTTCGAACACCGGGGAGCTGTTTTTT. Translation gives CSVGGVGFSNTGELFF.

This clone was recorded a few times. The CDR3 DNA reads TGCGCCAGCAGTGCACTTCCGGGACACAAATTAACTGGGGATTCACCCCTCCACTTT. Its protein is CASSALPGHKLTGDSPLHF. The chain employs TRBV10-1 and TRBJ1-6; maybe TRBD1 (6 bases). Germline CDR1 WNHNN, CDR2 SYGVQD (reference sequence). Between the trimmed V and J ends, which lost 4 bases and 8 bases, there was a span of 27 bases. CDR3 size: 19 residues.

This clone was seen only a few times. J is TRBJ1-5 and V is TRBV7-2, with a possible D match to TRBD1 (6 bases). Germline values: CDR1 SGHTA, CDR2 FQGNSA. CDR3 length: 14 residues. V was pared by 5 bases and J by 1 base, with 9 bases between. The CDR3 protein is CASSQGLSNQPQHF. Here the CDR3 DNA reads TGTGCCAGCAGCCAGGGGTTGAGCAATCAGCCCCAGCATTTT.

This chain connects TRBV6-5 to TRBJ2-7; possible D gene TRBD1, 6 bases. The CDR3 length is 13 residues. In germline, CDR1 is MNHEY, CDR2 SVGAGI. Deletions cut 5 bases from V and 0 bases from J, with 8 bases between. This CDR3 reads CASSRQDSYEQYF. The CDR3 nucleotides are TGTGCCAGCAGTAGACAGGACTCCTACGAGCAGTACTTC.

V is TRBV2 and J is TRBJ2-7; 12 bases match TRBD2. This CDR3 spans 14 amino acids. V lost 4 bases, J lost 5 bases, and 3 bases stayed unmatched. Germline CDR1 reads SNHLY; CDR2 reads FYNNEI. In DNA, the CDR3 is TGTGCCAGCAGTGGGACTAGCGGGATCAACGAGCAGTACTTC. It is translated as CASSGTSGINEQYF.

CDR3 bases: TGTGCCAGTAGTATAGCTGGTAATGAAAAACTGTTTTTT. Amino acid sequence: CASSIAGNEKLFF. V and J are TRBV19 and TRBJ1-4; D is undetermined. Trimming left V 1 base short and J 4 bases short, with 4 bases between. The CDR3 is 13 residues long. Germline CDR1 reads LNHDA; CDR2 reads SQIVND (reference sequence).

V and J are TRBV6-2 or TRBV6-3 and TRBJ1-2; 8 nucleotides agree with TRBD1. Germline CDR1 is MNHEY and CDR2 is SVGEGT. Trimming removed 2 bases from V and 2 bases from J; junction bases left unmatched: 7. The CDR3 covers 16 residues. In DNA form, the CDR3 reads TGTGCCAGCAGTTACGGGACAGGTCAGGAAAACTATGGCTACACCTTC. Translation: CASSYGTGQENYGYTF.

V usage is TRBV9 and J usage is TRBJ2-3; the D gene is possibly TRBD2 (6 bases). CDR3 length: 17 amino acids. Germline lookup yields CDR1 SGDLS and CDR2 YYNGEE. The V and J ends lost 0 bases and 1 base respectively, with 15 bases between them. CDR3 protein: CASSVDGAGLGTDTQYF. CDR3 DNA sequence: TGTGCCAGCAGCGTAGATGGGGCGGGACTTGGCACAGATACGCAGTATTTT.

The chain recombines TRBV5-1 with TRBJ1-2; D is ambiguous. The CDR3 is made up of 15 amino acids. Trimming cost V 0 bases and J 8 bases, with 17 bases left between them. Germline loops: CDR1 SGHRS, CDR2 YFSETQ. CDR3: CASSLEGQALKGYTF. For the CDR3, the DNA is TGCGCCAGCAGCTTGGAGGGTCAGGCCCTTAAGGGCTACACCTTC. The complete variable domain, with remaining parts taken from reference TRBV5-1 and TRBJ1-2, reads KAGVTQTPRYLIKTRGQQVTLSCSPISGHRSVSWYQQTPGQGLQFLFEYFSETQRNKGNFPGRFSGRQFSNSRSEMNVSTLELGDSALYLCASSLEGQALKGYTFGSGTRLTVV.